Below are 2 T cell receptor beta chains sequenced from a single sample in a study of cytomegalovirus exposure and HLA in healthy donors. With 60 Vbeta and 13 Jbeta primers, the PCR was carried out. Libraries were prepared by immunoSEQ multiplex PCR; TCRdb keeps only in-frame clonotypes and omits some of them. The sample carries about 150,000 clones, around four fifths recorded once. Sequencing used PBMCs. All receptors come from a man aged 40-55 years in good health and CMV-seronegative.

The chain combines TRBV21-1 with TRBJ2-1; no DNA check was done on the table's D call, TRBD1. TRBV21-1 is classified as a pseudogene. The CDR3 runs 12 residues. This CDR3 reads CASSRRGDEQFF. The CDR3 DNA follows: TGTGCCAGCAGCCGCAGGGGTGATGAGCAGTTCTTC.

This clone was picked up a small number of times. The chain joins TRBV7-9 to TRBJ2-3; 12 bases align to TRBD2. J was trimmed by 2 bases and V by 10 bases; bases with no gene match: 4. The CDR3 is made up of 14 amino acids. Germline V gene sequence: CDR1 SEHNR, CDR2 FQNEAQ (reference sequence). Written as DNA, the CDR3 is TGTGCCATCGGACTAGCGGGGAACACAGATACGCAGTATTTT. Translated: CAIGLAGNTDTQYF.